The rows below give T cell receptor beta chains drawn from one sample of a study of cytomegalovirus exposure and HLA in healthy donors. Only in-frame clones appear in the TCRdb table, and some are missing; sequencing was by immunoSEQ multiplex PCR. The sample has 170,000 or so clones, 77% seen once. Sequenced sample: PBMCs. The receptors come from a woman aged 55-70 years in good health and CMV-seropositive. CDR3s include the opening cysteine and the closing phenylalanine or tryptophan. A D gene is named only where the DNA matches it firmly. Size tells how often a clone was seen (once, few, many) or the class of an expanded clone, and some rows leave it out.

J gene: TRBJ1-5; clone size: NA; V gene: TRBV6-5; D gene: NA; CDR3 DNA: TGTGCCAGCAGTTCCGGTACCGGGAATCAGCCCCAGCATTTT; CDR3 protein: CASSSGTGNQPQHF
J gene: TRBJ2-7; clone size: NA; V gene: TRBV28; D gene: TRBD1; CDR3 DNA: TGTGCCAGCAGTTCACCGGGACAGGGGGTAGTCTACGAGCAGTACTTC; CDR3 protein: CASSSPGQGVVYEQYF
J gene: TRBJ1-2; clone size: NA; V gene: TRBV5-1; D gene: NA; CDR3 DNA: TGCGCCAGCAGCTTGGGTTCCGCAGGGGACTATGGCTACACCTTC; CDR3 protein: CASSLGSAGDYGYTF
J gene: TRBJ1-1; clone size: NA; V gene: TRBV15; D gene: NA; CDR3 DNA: TGTGCCACCAGCAGAGCGCGACAGGCAGTTGAAGCTTTCTTT; CDR3 protein: CATSRARQAVEAFF
J gene: TRBJ1-1; clone size: NA; V gene: TRBV18; D gene: NA; CDR3 DNA: TGTGCCAGCTCACTCCGGACAGTCCCACAGAACACTGAAGCTTTCTTT; CDR3 protein: CASSLRTVPQNTEAFF
J gene: TRBJ2-1; clone size: NA; V gene: TRBV15; D gene: TRBD2; CDR3 DNA: TGTGCCACCAGCAGAGGAGCGGGAGGGTTCAATGAGCAGTTCTTC; CDR3 protein: CATSRGAGGFNEQFF
J gene: TRBJ2-7; clone size: NA; V gene: TRBV6-4; D gene: NA; CDR3 DNA: TGTGCCAGCAGTGACTCGACTAGATCCGAGCAGTACTTC; CDR3 protein: CASSDSTRSEQYF
J gene: TRBJ2-3; clone size: NA; V gene: TRBV6-4; D gene: NA; CDR3 DNA: TGTGCCAGCAGTGACTCGTTTGGAGGGGCACACAGAGATACGCAGTATTTT; CDR3 protein: CASSDSFGGAHRDTQYF
J gene: TRBJ2-3; clone size: NA; V gene: TRBV5-1; D gene: TRBD1; CDR3 DNA: TGCGCCAGCAGCTTGGGGTCGGGACAGGGGTATTTT; CDR3 protein: CASSLGSGQGYF
J gene: TRBJ1-1; clone size: NA; V gene: TRBV28; D gene: NA; CDR3 DNA: TGTGCCAGCAGAAAAAGACAGGTGCGGAACACTGAAGCTTTCTTT; CDR3 protein: CASRKRQVRNTEAFF
J gene: TRBJ1-5; clone size: many; V gene: TRBV7-2; D gene: NA; CDR3 DNA: TGTGCCAGCAGCTTATTCACAGTGAAACCTTATAGCAATCAGCCCCAGCATTTT; CDR3 protein: CASSLFTVKPYSNQPQHF
J gene: TRBJ1-4; clone size: NA; V gene: TRBV7-9; D gene: NA; CDR3 DNA: TGTGCCAGCAGCTTGCTATCGAAGACTAATGAAAAACTGTTTTTT; CDR3 protein: CASSLLSKTNEKLFF
J gene: TRBJ2-3; clone size: NA; V gene: TRBV27; D gene: TRBD1; CDR3 DNA: TGTGCCAGCAGGGGGACAGGGTTACCTGATACGCAGTATTTT; CDR3 protein: CASRGTGLPDTQYF
J gene: TRBJ1-1; clone size: NA; V gene: TRBV5-1; D gene: TRBD1; CDR3 DNA: TGCGCCAGCAGAAGGACAGGCGTTGAAGCTTTCTTT; CDR3 protein: CASRRTGVEAFF
J gene: TRBJ2-7; clone size: NA; V gene: TRBV6-6; D gene: NA; CDR3 DNA: TGTGCCAGCAGTCCAGCCTACGAGCAGTACTTC; CDR3 protein: CASSPAYEQYF
J gene: TRBJ1-2; clone size: NA; V gene: TRBV6-5; D gene: NA; CDR3 DNA: TGTGCCAGCAGTTACTCGAACAGGGACTACACCTTC; CDR3 protein: CASSYSNRDYTF
J gene: TRBJ2-6; clone size: NA; V gene: TRBV7-9; D gene: NA; CDR3 DNA: TGTGCCAGCAGCTTCTCTGGGGCCAACGGCCTGACTTTC; CDR3 protein: CASSFSGANGLTF
J gene: TRBJ2-1; clone size: NA; V gene: TRBV6-4; D gene: TRBD1; CDR3 DNA: TGTGCCAGCAGCCTCCAACCGGGACAGGGTACGAATGAGCAGTTCTTC; CDR3 protein: CASSLQPGQGTNEQFF
J gene: TRBJ2-5; clone size: NA; V gene: TRBV30; D gene: TRBD2; CDR3 DNA: TGTGCCTGGACCGAGCGGGGGGAAGAGACCCAGTACTTC; CDR3 protein: CAWTERGEETQYF
J gene: TRBJ1-4; clone size: NA; V gene: TRBV6-5; D gene: NA; CDR3 DNA: TGTGCCAGCAGGGATCGACAAGCAACTAATGAAAAACTGTTTTTT; CDR3 protein: CASRDRQATNEKLFF
J gene: TRBJ2-2; clone size: medium-sized; V gene: TRBV5-6; D gene: TRBD1; CDR3 DNA: TGTGCCAGCAGCGGCTGGGGACAGACGAAAATGGACACCGGGGAGCTGTTTTTT; CDR3 protein: CASSGWGQTKMDTGELFF
J gene: TRBJ2-1; clone size: NA; V gene: TRBV21-1; D gene: NA; CDR3 DNA: TGTGCCAGCAGCAAAGCAACGCGGGAGATTCCCTACAATGAGCAGTTCTTC; CDR3 protein: CASSKATREIPYNEQFF
J gene: TRBJ2-7; clone size: NA; V gene: TRBV7-3; D gene: TRBD2; CDR3 DNA: TGTGCCAGCAGCCGTGCCCCCGCGGGGGGGGGATCCTACGAGCAGTACTTC; CDR3 protein: CASSRAPAGGGSYEQYF
J gene: TRBJ1-1; clone size: NA; V gene: TRBV30; D gene: NA; CDR3 DNA: TGTGCCTGGATCTCTATTGAAGCTTTCTTT; CDR3 protein: CAWISIEAFF
J gene: TRBJ1-1; clone size: NA; V gene: TRBV5-1; D gene: TRBD1; CDR3 DNA: TGCGCCAGCAGCTTACCGGGACAGAGCTCGTCAGCTTTCTTT; CDR3 protein: CASSLPGQSSSAFF
J gene: TRBJ2-2; clone size: NA; V gene: TRBV6-1; D gene: NA; CDR3 DNA: TGTGCCAGCAGTGAAGATCGAGCTTACGGGGAGCTGTTTTTT; CDR3 protein: CASSEDRAYGELFF
J gene: TRBJ2-6; clone size: NA; V gene: TRBV19; D gene: TRBD1; CDR3 DNA: TGTGCCAGAATCAAACCGGGACAGGGGCCTTGTGAGGCCAACGTCCTGACTTTC; CDR3 protein: CARIKPGQGPCEANVLTF
J gene: TRBJ1-1; clone size: NA; V gene: TRBV5-1; D gene: NA; CDR3 DNA: TGCGCCAGCAGCTTGGCTGTGACAGTGGATTCAAGCGCTTTCTTT; CDR3 protein: CASSLAVTVDSSAFF
J gene: TRBJ2-1; clone size: NA; V gene: TRBV4-2; D gene: NA; CDR3 DNA: TGTGCCAGCAGCTGGGGGGAATACAATGAGCAGTTCTTC; CDR3 protein: CASSWGEYNEQFF
J gene: TRBJ1-4; clone size: NA; V gene: TRBV19; D gene: NA; CDR3 DNA: TGTGCCAGTAGTATCAGCGGGGGCACCCTGGATTATGAAAAACTGTTTTTT; CDR3 protein: CASSISGGTLDYEKLFF
J gene: TRBJ1-3; clone size: NA; V gene: TRBV7-2; D gene: NA; CDR3 DNA: TGTGCCAGCAGCCGAGAGAGGAGCTCTGGAAACACCATATATTTT; CDR3 protein: CASSRERSSGNTIYF
J gene: TRBJ2-1; clone size: NA; V gene: TRBV6-6; D gene: TRBD1; CDR3 DNA: TGTGCCAGCAGGGCCGGGACAGGGCAATACAATGAGCAGTTCTTC; CDR3 protein: CASRAGTGQYNEQFF
J gene: TRBJ2-1; clone size: NA; V gene: TRBV23-1; D gene: NA; CDR3 DNA: TGCGCCAGCAGTCATCGGGATGAGCAGTTCTTC; CDR3 protein: CASSHRDEQFF
J gene: TRBJ2-1; clone size: NA; V gene: TRBV28; D gene: TRBD2; CDR3 DNA: TGTGCCAGCAGTTTATCGTTAGCGGGAGGGCCCGACAATGAGCAGTTCTTC; CDR3 protein: CASSLSLAGGPDNEQFF
J gene: TRBJ2-3; clone size: few; V gene: TRBV5-1; D gene: TRBD2; CDR3 DNA: TGCGCCAGCAGCGTAACAACTAGCGGGGGCCCTCTCACAGATACGCAGTATTTT; CDR3 protein: CASSVTTSGGPLTDTQYF
J gene: TRBJ2-5; clone size: NA; V gene: TRBV7-2; D gene: NA; CDR3 DNA: TGTGCCAGCAGCTTAGGGCCGCCCGCAATGGAGACCCAGTACTTC; CDR3 protein: CASSLGPPAMETQYF
J gene: TRBJ2-1; clone size: few; V gene: TRBV29-1; D gene: NA; CDR3 DNA: TGCAGCGCCTTCAGCCGGGACACCCGCTCCTACAATGAGCAGTTCTTC; CDR3 protein: CSAFSRDTRSYNEQFF
J gene: TRBJ2-6; clone size: NA; V gene: TRBV6-1; D gene: TRBD1; CDR3 DNA: TGTGCCAGCAGGACAGGGTTAACTGGGGCCAACGTCCTGACTTTC; CDR3 protein: CASRTGLTGANVLTF
J gene: TRBJ2-5; clone size: once; V gene: TRBV5-4; D gene: NA; CDR3 DNA: TGTGCCAGCAGCTTTATTGGAGGGACCCAAGAGACCCAGTACTTC; CDR3 protein: CASSFIGGTQETQYF
J gene: TRBJ1-3; clone size: NA; V gene: TRBV7-2; D gene: NA; CDR3 DNA: TGTGCCAGCAGCCCAACAGTGACGAACACCATATATTTT; CDR3 protein: CASSPTVTNTIYF
J gene: TRBJ2-6; clone size: NA; V gene: TRBV6-6; D gene: TRBD2; CDR3 DNA: TGTGTTGCGGGGGACCCTATGTCTGGGGCCAACGTCCTGACTTTC; CDR3 protein: CVAGDPMSGANVLTF
J gene: TRBJ2-1; clone size: NA; V gene: TRBV7-8; D gene: TRBD2; CDR3 DNA: TGTGCCAGCAGCTTAAGCGGGGGACCCAGACCTAGGAATGAGCAGTTCTTC; CDR3 protein: CASSLSGGPRPRNEQFF
J gene: TRBJ2-2; clone size: NA; V gene: TRBV14; D gene: TRBD2; CDR3 DNA: TGTGCCAGCAGCTATAGCGGGAGAGGAACCGGGGAGCTGTTTTTT; CDR3 protein: CASSYSGRGTGELFF
J gene: TRBJ2-7; clone size: NA; V gene: TRBV18; D gene: TRBD1; CDR3 DNA: TGTGCCAGCTCACTGACAGGGGTAAGCTCCTACGAGCAGTACTTC; CDR3 protein: CASSLTGVSSYEQYF
J gene: TRBJ2-1; clone size: NA; V gene: TRBV4-2; D gene: TRBD2; CDR3 DNA: TGTGCCAGCAGCCAAGATCAACGTACTAGCGGGAACAATGAGCAGTTCTTC; CDR3 protein: CASSQDQRTSGNNEQFF
J gene: TRBJ2-7; clone size: NA; V gene: TRBV7-8; D gene: NA; CDR3 DNA: TGTGCCAGCAGCTTAAATCAGGGCTACGAGCAGTACTTC; CDR3 protein: CASSLNQGYEQYF
J gene: TRBJ1-2; clone size: NA; V gene: TRBV11-2; D gene: NA; CDR3 DNA: TGTGCCAGCAGCCAGAACTATGGCTACACCTTC; CDR3 protein: CASSQNYGYTF
J gene: TRBJ1-1; clone size: once; V gene: TRBV9; D gene: TRBD1; CDR3 DNA: TGTGCCAGCAGCCCCCCGGGACAGGGGACCACTGAAGCTTTCTTT; CDR3 protein: CASSPPGQGTTEAFF
J gene: TRBJ2-7; clone size: NA; V gene: TRBV7-2; D gene: NA; CDR3 DNA: TGTGCCAGCAGTTGGTACCGGACTGGCTCCTACGAGCAGTACTTC; CDR3 protein: CASSWYRTGSYEQYF
J gene: TRBJ1-1; clone size: few; V gene: TRBV18; D gene: NA; CDR3 DNA: TGTGCCAGCTCACAGACAGTGAACACTGAAGCTTTCTTT; CDR3 protein: CASSQTVNTEAFF